The source of this TCR beta chain is a study of blood T cell repertoires in COVID-19. Study-wide context: The United States, Italy and Spain supplied acute and convalescent COVID-19 samples.

Sequencing used immunoSEQ multiplex PCR; TCRdb keeps in-frame clones, though not all of them. The sample records tens of thousands of clones, 82% being singletons. This CDR3 region has 14 residues. Germline-derived CDR1 and CDR2 are SGHNT and YYREEE (reference sequence). The V end lost 0 bases, the J end lost 5 bases, and 8 bases lay between the germline ends. Sequenced material: peripheral blood. V is TRBV5-4 and J is TRBJ2-2; possibly TRBD2 for D (5 bases). This receptor was taken from a woman in her 70s with acute or convalescent COVID-19. The CDR3 region has the DNA TGTGCCAGCAGCTTGGGGAGGAGAACCGGGGAGCTGTTTTTT. It codes for CASSLGRRTGELFF.